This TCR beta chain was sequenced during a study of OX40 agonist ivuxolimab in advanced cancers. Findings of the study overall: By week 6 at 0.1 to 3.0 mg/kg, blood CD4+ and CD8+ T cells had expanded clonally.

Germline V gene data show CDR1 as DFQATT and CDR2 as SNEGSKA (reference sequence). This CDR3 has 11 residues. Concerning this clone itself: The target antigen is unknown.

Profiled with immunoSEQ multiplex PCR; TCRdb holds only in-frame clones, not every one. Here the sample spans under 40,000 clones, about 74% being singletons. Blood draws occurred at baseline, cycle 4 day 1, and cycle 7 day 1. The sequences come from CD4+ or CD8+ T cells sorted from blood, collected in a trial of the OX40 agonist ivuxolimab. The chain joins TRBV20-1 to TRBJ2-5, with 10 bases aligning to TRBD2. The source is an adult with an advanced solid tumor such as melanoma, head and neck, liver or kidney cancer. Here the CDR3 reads CSLAGVGTQYF. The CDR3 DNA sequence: TGCAGCCTAGCGGGAGTGGGGACCCAGTACTTC.